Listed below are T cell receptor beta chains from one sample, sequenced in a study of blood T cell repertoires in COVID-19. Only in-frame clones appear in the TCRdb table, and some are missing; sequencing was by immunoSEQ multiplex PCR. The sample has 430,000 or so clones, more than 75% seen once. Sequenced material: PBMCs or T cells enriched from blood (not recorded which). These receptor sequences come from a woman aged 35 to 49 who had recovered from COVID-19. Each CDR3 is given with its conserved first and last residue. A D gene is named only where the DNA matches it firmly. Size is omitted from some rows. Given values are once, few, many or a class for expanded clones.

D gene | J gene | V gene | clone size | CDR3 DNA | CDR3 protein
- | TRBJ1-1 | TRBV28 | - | TGTGCCAGCAGCCAGGCGGGGGCAGGCACTGAAGCTTTCTTT | CASSQAGAGTEAFF
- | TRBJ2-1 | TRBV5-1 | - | TGCGCCACCTCCCCGAGGGGGAGCTCCTACAATGAGCAGTTCTTC | CATSPRGSSYNEQFF
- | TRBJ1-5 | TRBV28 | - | TGTGCCAGCAACACGGACAGAAGGTCCCAGCCCCAGCATTTT | CASNTDRRSQPQHF
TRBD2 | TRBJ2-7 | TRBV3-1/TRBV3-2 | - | TGTGCCAGCAGCGCAACGACTAGCGGGTCCACCTACGAGCAGTACTTC | CASSATTSGSTYEQYF
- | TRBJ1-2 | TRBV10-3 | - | TGTGCCATCAGTGAGTCGAGGTTAGGCCACAATAACTATGGCTACACCTTC | CAISESRLGHNNYGYTF
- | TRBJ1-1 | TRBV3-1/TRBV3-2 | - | TGTGCCAGCAGCCAAGATTGGGCAGGGGCGGGGGTCTCAGGAGCTTTCTTT | CASSQDWAGAGVSGAFF
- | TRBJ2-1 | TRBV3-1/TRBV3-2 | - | TGTGCCAGCAGCCAAGATGGGGATTGGGACTGGAGCTCCTACAATGAGCAGTTCTTC | CASSQDGDWDWSSYNEQFF
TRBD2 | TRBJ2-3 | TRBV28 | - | TGTGCCAGCAGTTTGTGGACTAGCGGGGCCCGCACAGATACGCAGTATTTT | CASSLWTSGARTDTQYF
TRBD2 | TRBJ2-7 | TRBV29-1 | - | TGCAGCGTTGGAGTAGCGGGAGTCGAGCAGTACTTC | CSVGVAGVEQYF
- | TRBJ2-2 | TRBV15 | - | TGTGCCACCAGCGTTCGAGAGCAGGGGTTCACCGGGGAGCTGTTTTTT | CATSVREQGFTGELFF
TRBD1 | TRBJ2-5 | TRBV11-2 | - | TGTGCCAGCAGCGGGGGCAGGGGGCTTGCGGAGACCCAGTACTTC | CASSGGRGLAETQYF
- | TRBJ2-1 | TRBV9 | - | TGTGCCAGCAGCGCACTAGGGGGAGGGTTAAATGAGCAGTTCTTC | CASSALGGGLNEQFF
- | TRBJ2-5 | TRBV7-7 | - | TGTGCTAGTGGGGCCGGGCTAAAAGAGACCCAGTACTTC | CASGAGLKETQYF
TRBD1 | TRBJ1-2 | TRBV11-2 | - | TGTGCCAGCAGCTTCCTCAGGGGGCCGGGTTTTGGCTACACCTTC | CASSFLRGPGFGYTF
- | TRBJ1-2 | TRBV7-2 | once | TGTGCCAGCAGCTTAGCCCATACAGAGTCCTATGGCTACACCTTC | CASSLAHTESYGYTF
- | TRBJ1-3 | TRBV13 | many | TGTGCCAGCAGCCGCCCCTGGGACACCAACTCTGGAAACACCATATATTTT | CASSRPWDTNSGNTIYF
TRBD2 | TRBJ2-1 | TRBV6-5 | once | TGTGCCAGCAGTTACCGCGGGGGGCTATCAGACAATGAGCAGTTCTTC | CASSYRGGLSDNEQFF
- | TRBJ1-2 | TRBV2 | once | TGTGCCAGCAGTGTTCAACCAGGGGACTATGGCTACACCTTC | CASSVQPGDYGYTF
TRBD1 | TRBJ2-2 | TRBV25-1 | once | TGTGCCAGCAGTGGCAGAGGACAGGGGATCGGGGAGCTGTTTTTT | CASSGRGQGIGELFF
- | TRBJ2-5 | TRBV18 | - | TGTGCCAGCTCACCAGAGGGAGGAGAGACCCAGTACTTC | CASSPEGGETQYF
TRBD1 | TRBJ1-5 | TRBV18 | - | TGTGCCAGCTCAGCCGGGACAGTCAATCAGCCCCAGCATTTT | CASSAGTVNQPQHF
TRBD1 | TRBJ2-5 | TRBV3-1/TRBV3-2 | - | TGTGCCAGCAGCCCTGATCCTGACAGGGGGATCCAAGAGACCCAGTACTTC | CASSPDPDRGIQETQYF
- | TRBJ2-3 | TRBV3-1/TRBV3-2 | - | TGTGCCAGCAGCCACGGAAACGGCGGGACAGATACGCAGTATTTT | CASSHGNGGTDTQYF
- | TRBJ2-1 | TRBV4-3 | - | TGCGCCAGCAGCCAAGATGGCGGGCTGCGGCAGTTCTTC | CASSQDGGLRQFF
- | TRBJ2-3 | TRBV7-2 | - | TGTGCCAGCAGCTTAGGGGCGTATTCTAGCACAGATACGCAGTATTTT | CASSLGAYSSTDTQYF
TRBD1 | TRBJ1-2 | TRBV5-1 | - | TGCGCCAGCAGCGTCGACAGGGAGAACTATGGCTACACCTTC | CASSVDRENYGYTF
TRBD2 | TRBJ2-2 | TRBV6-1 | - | TGTGCCAGCAGTGAAGTATTGCTAGCGGGAGGGGGAAACAGGGAGCTGTTTTTT | CASSEVLLAGGGNRELFF
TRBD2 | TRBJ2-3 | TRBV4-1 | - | TGCGCCAGCAGCCAAGAAGGGGCGGGAGGACGGACAGATACGCAGTATTTT | CASSQEGAGGRTDTQYF
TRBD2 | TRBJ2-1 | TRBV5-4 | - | TGTGCCAGCAGCTTGTGGCGGGAGAACTACAATGAGCAGTTCTTC | CASSLWRENYNEQFF
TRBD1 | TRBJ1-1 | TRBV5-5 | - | TGTGCCAGCAGCTTGCGTCGTCAGGGGGCAAGTTGGACTGAAGCTTTCTTT | CASSLRRQGASWTEAFF
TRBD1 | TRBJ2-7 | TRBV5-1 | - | TGCGCCAGCAACGGACAGGGTGGTTACGAGCAGTACTTC | CASNGQGGYEQYF
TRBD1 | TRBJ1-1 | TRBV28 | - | TGTGCCAGCACCAGGGACAGGGGAGGAACTGAAGCCTTCTTT | CASTRDRGGTEAFF
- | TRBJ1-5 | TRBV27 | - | TGTGCCAGCAGTTTACAGGTTCAGGGTCAGCCCCAGCATTTT | CASSLQVQGQPQHF
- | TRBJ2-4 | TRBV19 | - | TGTGCCAGTAGTACGGGAGATTTAATAGCCAAAAACATTCAGTACTTC | CASSTGDLIAKNIQYF
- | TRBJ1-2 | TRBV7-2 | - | TGTGCCAGCAGCTTAGCGCCCGGGGAGGTAGGCTACACCTTC | CASSLAPGEVGYTF
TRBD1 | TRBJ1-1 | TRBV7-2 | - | TGTGCCAGCAGCTTGGGACAGGGGCGAGCTTTCTTT | CASSLGQGRAFF
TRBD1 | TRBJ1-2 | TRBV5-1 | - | TGCGCCAGCAGCTTTACTGACAGGGGGGTTGGCTACACCTTC | CASSFTDRGVGYTF
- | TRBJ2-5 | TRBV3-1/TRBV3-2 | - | TGTGCCAGCAGCCAAGGTGAGGAGACCCAGTACTTC | CASSQGEETQYF
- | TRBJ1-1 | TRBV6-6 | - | TGTGCCAGCACCCTGGGGGGGCCGAGCACTGAAGCTTTCTTT | CASTLGGPSTEAFF
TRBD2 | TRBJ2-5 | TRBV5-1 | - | TGCGCCAGCAGCTTGGGCGGGAGAGCCGACCTAGAGACCCAGTACTTC | CASSLGGRADLETQYF
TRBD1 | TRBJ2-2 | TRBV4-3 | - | TGCGCCAGCAGCCAAAAAAAAACAGGGGCTCCCACCGGGGAGCTGTTTTTT | CASSQKKTGAPTGELFF
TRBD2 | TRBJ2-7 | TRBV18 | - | TGTGCCAGCTCAAATAGCGGGGGGCCCTCCTACGAGCAGTACTTC | CASSNSGGPSYEQYF
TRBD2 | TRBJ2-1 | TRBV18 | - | TGTGCCAGCTCACCCGCCCTAGCGGGAGTGAGCGATGAGCAGTTCTTC | CASSPALAGVSDEQFF
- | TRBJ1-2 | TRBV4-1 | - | TGCGCCAGCAGCCAAGATGGGGGGACCGGCTACACCTTC | CASSQDGGTGYTF
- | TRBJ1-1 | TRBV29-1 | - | TGCAGCGTCCGGGACATTTTTATGAACACTGAAGCTTTCTTT | CSVRDIFMNTEAFF
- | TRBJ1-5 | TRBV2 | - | TGTGCCAGCAGATGGACAGAAACGGGGCCCCAGCATTTT | CASRWTETGPQHF
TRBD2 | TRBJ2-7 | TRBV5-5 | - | TGTGCCAGCAGCTACAAACTAGCGTTCTCCTACGAGCAGTACTTC | CASSYKLAFSYEQYF
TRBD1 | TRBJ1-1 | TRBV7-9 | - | TGTGCCAGCAGCCGGGACAGCGCTCTTTTTATGAACACTGAAGCTTTCTTT | CASSRDSALFMNTEAFF
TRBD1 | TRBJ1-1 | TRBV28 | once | TGTGCCAGCACCCTCTTACAGGGGGCGCGCACTGAAGCTTTCTTT | CASTLLQGARTEAFF
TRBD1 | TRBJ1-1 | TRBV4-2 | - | TGTGCCAGCAGCCAAGATGCAGGGGGCGGCACTGAAGCTTTCTTT | CASSQDAGGGTEAFF
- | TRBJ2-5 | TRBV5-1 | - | TGCGCCAGCAGCTTGTCGGGGGGCTTGCTTCAAGAGACCCAGTACTTC | CASSLSGGLLQETQYF
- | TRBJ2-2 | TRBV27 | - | TGTGCCAGCAGTTTAGACGACTACACCGGGGAGCTGTTTTTT | CASSLDDYTGELFF
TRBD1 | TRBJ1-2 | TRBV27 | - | TGTGCCAGCAGACACAGGGGATTCGACACCTTC | CASRHRGFDTF
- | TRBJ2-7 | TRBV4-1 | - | TGCGCCAGCAGCCTCTCAGAGCTGGGGGGATCTTACGAGCAGTACTTC | CASSLSELGGSYEQYF
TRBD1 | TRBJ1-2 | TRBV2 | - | TGTGCCAGAAGAGACAGGGGAAATTGTGGCTACACCTTC | CARRDRGNCGYTF